Listed below are T cell receptor beta chains from one sample, sequenced in a study of blood T cells in healthy people across ages. TCRdb recomputed calls from the 5' RACE reads with MiXCR, one row per CDR3 protein. Of hundreds of thousands of distinct CDR3 sequences in the sample, 29% were seen once. Sequencing used blood. These TCRs come from a woman of 80 years or more in good health. The CDR3 runs from the conserved cysteine through the conserved F or W. The order of the fields is clone size, J gene, V gene, D gene, CDR3 protein, CDR3 DNA. A D gene is named only where the DNA matches it firmly. Some rows mark clone size as missing; the rest say once, few, many or name a class of expanded clone.

clone_size: -
j_call: TRBJ1-1
v_call: TRBV20-1
d_call: TRBD1
cdr3_aa: CSARQGPTEAFF
cdr3_nt: TGCAGTGCTCGACAGGGTCCCACTGAAGCTTTCTTT

clone_size: many
j_call: TRBJ2-7
v_call: TRBV20-1
d_call: -
cdr3_aa: CSALDRDTRLEQYF
cdr3_nt: TGCAGTGCTTTAGACCGGGACACCCGTTTAGAGCAGTACTTC

clone_size: -
j_call: TRBJ1-2
v_call: TRBV20-1
d_call: -
cdr3_aa: CSANGENNYGYTF
cdr3_nt: TGCAGTGCTAACGGGGAAAATAACTATGGCTACACCTTC

clone_size: -
j_call: TRBJ1-5
v_call: TRBV9
d_call: TRBD1
cdr3_aa: CASSVDRGYQPQHF
cdr3_nt: TGTGCCAGCAGCGTAGACAGGGGGTATCAGCCCCAGCATTTT

clone_size: -
j_call: TRBJ1-1
v_call: TRBV18
d_call: -
cdr3_aa: CASSVGRDTEAFF
cdr3_nt: TGTGCCAGCTCAGTAGGGCGGGACACTGAAGCTTTCTTT

clone_size: -
j_call: TRBJ2-1
v_call: TRBV30
d_call: -
cdr3_aa: CAWSGAGLSYNEQFF
cdr3_nt: TGTGCCTGGAGTGGGGCGGGGCTCTCCTACAATGAGCAGTTCTTC

clone_size: -
j_call: TRBJ2-3
v_call: TRBV12-3/TRBV12-4
d_call: TRBD1
cdr3_aa: CASSLYPQGGTDTEYF
cdr3_nt: TGTGCCAGCAGTTTATATCCACAGGGGGGAACAGATACGGAATATTTT

clone_size: many
j_call: TRBJ2-5
v_call: TRBV4-3
d_call: TRBD2
cdr3_aa: CASSLRAGGETQYF
cdr3_nt: TGCGCCAGCAGCCTACGGGCGGGGGGGGAGACCCAGTACTTC

clone_size: few
j_call: TRBJ2-2
v_call: TRBV7-2
d_call: -
cdr3_aa: CASARGLNTGELFF
cdr3_nt: TGTGCCAGCGCACGAGGGCTGAACACCGGGGAGCTGTTTTTT

clone_size: few
j_call: TRBJ1-6
v_call: TRBV2
d_call: -
cdr3_aa: CASSGHGDNSPLHF
cdr3_nt: TGTGCCAGCAGTGGGCACGGTGATAATTCACCCCTCCACTTT

clone_size: many
j_call: TRBJ2-1
v_call: TRBV7-2
d_call: -
cdr3_aa: CASSFSSNEQFF
cdr3_nt: TGTGCCAGCAGCTTCTCTAGCAATGAGCAGTTCTTC

clone_size: -
j_call: TRBJ1-5
v_call: TRBV20-1
d_call: -
cdr3_aa: CSARDPNQPQHF
cdr3_nt: TGCAGTGCTAGAGATCCTAATCAGCCCCAGCATTTT

clone_size: -
j_call: TRBJ1-2
v_call: TRBV7-9
d_call: -
cdr3_aa: CASSKAQSPVYYGYTF
cdr3_nt: TGTGCCAGCAGCAAAGCGCAGAGCCCGGTTTATTATGGCTACACCTTC

clone_size: -
j_call: TRBJ2-1
v_call: TRBV7-9
d_call: -
cdr3_aa: CASSHPLLSYNEQFF
cdr3_nt: TGTGCCAGCAGCCATCCTCTGCTCTCCTACAATGAGCAGTTCTTC

clone_size: many
j_call: TRBJ1-1
v_call: TRBV12-3/TRBV12-4
d_call: TRBD1
cdr3_aa: CASSLVQGGTEAFF
cdr3_nt: TGTGCCAGCAGTTTAGTACAGGGGGGCACTGAAGCTTTCTTT

clone_size: many
j_call: TRBJ2-5
v_call: TRBV7-2
d_call: -
cdr3_aa: CASSLHRGRETQYF
cdr3_nt: TGTGCCAGCAGCTTACACCGGGGGCGGGAGACCCAGTACTTC

clone_size: many
j_call: TRBJ1-2
v_call: TRBV5-1
d_call: -
cdr3_aa: CASSIGTEFYYGYTF
cdr3_nt: TGCGCCAGCAGCATCGGGACGGAATTCTACTATGGCTACACCTTC

clone_size: many
j_call: TRBJ2-3
v_call: TRBV6-5
d_call: -
cdr3_aa: CASSYSPQGLRADTQYF
cdr3_nt: TGTGCCAGCAGTTACTCGCCACAGGGTCTCAGGGCAGATACGCAGTATTTT

clone_size: -
j_call: TRBJ1-6
v_call: TRBV6-1
d_call: -
cdr3_aa: CATTARTGALNNSPLHF
cdr3_nt: TGTGCCACCACCGCAAGAACAGGCGCTCTCAATAATTCACCCCTCCACTTT

clone_size: many
j_call: TRBJ2-4
v_call: TRBV20-1
d_call: -
cdr3_aa: CSAWDGPGSKNIQYF
cdr3_nt: TGCAGTGCCTGGGACGGGCCGGGGAGCAAAAACATTCAGTACTTC

clone_size: many
j_call: TRBJ2-3
v_call: TRBV20-1
d_call: -
cdr3_aa: CSAYYRQDTQYF
cdr3_nt: TGCAGTGCTTATTATAGACAAGATACGCAGTATTTT

clone_size: many
j_call: TRBJ2-1
v_call: TRBV27
d_call: TRBD2
cdr3_aa: CASSPSASGVYNEQFF
cdr3_nt: TGTGCCAGCAGTCCCTCGGCTAGCGGGGTGTACAATGAGCAGTTCTTC

clone_size: -
j_call: TRBJ1-3
v_call: TRBV11-2
d_call: -
cdr3_aa: CASSPTRGASLNSGNTIYF
cdr3_nt: TGTGCCAGCAGCCCCACGAGGGGGGCGAGTCTTAACTCTGGAAACACCATATATTTT

clone_size: many
j_call: TRBJ2-5
v_call: TRBV3-1
d_call: -
cdr3_aa: CASSQAATRLVGEQYF
cdr3_nt: TGTGCCAGCAGCCAAGCGGCTACCCGTCTCGTGGGTGAGCAGTACTTC

clone_size: many
j_call: TRBJ2-5
v_call: TRBV2
d_call: -
cdr3_aa: CASRLGETQYF
cdr3_nt: TGTGCCAGCCGACTTGGAGAGACCCAGTACTTC

clone_size: -
j_call: TRBJ2-7
v_call: TRBV6-5
d_call: -
cdr3_aa: CASSRREAYEQYF
cdr3_nt: TGTGCCAGCAGTAGGAGGGAGGCCTACGAGCAGTACTTC

clone_size: many
j_call: TRBJ1-6
v_call: TRBV7-2
d_call: TRBD1
cdr3_aa: CASSFGTGGTNSPLHF
cdr3_nt: TGTGCCAGCAGCTTCGGGACAGGGGGGACAAATTCACCCCTCCACTTT

clone_size: -
j_call: TRBJ2-1
v_call: TRBV7-2
d_call: TRBD1
cdr3_aa: CASSLDGTGGFNEQFF
cdr3_nt: TGTGCCAGCAGCTTAGACGGGACAGGGGGCTTCAATGAGCAGTTCTTC

clone_size: -
j_call: TRBJ2-2
v_call: TRBV7-9
d_call: -
cdr3_aa: CASSATGNTGELFF
cdr3_nt: TGTGCCAGCAGCGCGACAGGGAACACCGGGGAGCTGTTTTTT

clone_size: few
j_call: TRBJ1-1
v_call: TRBV11-2
d_call: -
cdr3_aa: CASSLGDRLLNTEAFF
cdr3_nt: TGTGCCAGCAGCTTAGGGGACCGCCTCCTGAACACTGAAGCTTTCTTT

clone_size: -
j_call: TRBJ2-2
v_call: TRBV6-1
d_call: -
cdr3_aa: CASSVSQAIRTGELFF
cdr3_nt: TGTGCCAGCAGTGTATCACAGGCGATACGCACCGGGGAGCTGTTTTTT

clone_size: few
j_call: TRBJ2-2
v_call: TRBV12-3/TRBV12-4
d_call: -
cdr3_aa: CASSPRVGGNTGELFF
cdr3_nt: TGTGCCAGCAGTCCCCGCGTGGGGGGGAACACCGGGGAGCTGTTTTTT

clone_size: -
j_call: TRBJ1-2
v_call: TRBV12-3/TRBV12-4
d_call: -
cdr3_aa: CASTLGYYGYTF
cdr3_nt: TGTGCCAGTACCCTCGGGTACTATGGCTACACCTTC

clone_size: many
j_call: TRBJ2-1
v_call: TRBV6-5
d_call: TRBD2
cdr3_aa: CASSKGTSGGNEQFF
cdr3_nt: TGTGCCAGCAGTAAGGGGACTAGCGGGGGCAATGAGCAGTTCTTC

clone_size: -
j_call: TRBJ1-6
v_call: TRBV28
d_call: TRBD1
cdr3_aa: CASVTNGQGNSPLHF
cdr3_nt: TGTGCCAGCGTTACTAACGGACAGGGGAATTCACCCCTCCACTTT

clone_size: many
j_call: TRBJ2-3
v_call: TRBV10-2
d_call: -
cdr3_aa: CASSKRRKSTDTQYF
cdr3_nt: TGCGCCAGCAGCAAGAGAAGAAAAAGCACAGATACGCAGTATTTT

clone_size: -
j_call: TRBJ2-5
v_call: TRBV10-3
d_call: -
cdr3_aa: CAISEAGGIQETQYF
cdr3_nt: TGTGCCATCAGTGAGGCGGGCGGGATCCAAGAGACCCAGTACTTC

clone_size: many
j_call: TRBJ2-5
v_call: TRBV3-1
d_call: -
cdr3_aa: CASSQGVVPRETQYF
cdr3_nt: TGTGCCAGCAGCCAAGGGGTCGTACCGCGAGAGACCCAGTACTTC

clone_size: many
j_call: TRBJ1-2
v_call: TRBV5-1
d_call: -
cdr3_aa: CASSSPNGQSNYGYTF
cdr3_nt: TGCGCCAGCAGCTCCCCAAATGGACAGAGCAACTATGGCTACACCTTC

clone_size: many
j_call: TRBJ2-7
v_call: TRBV10-2
d_call: -
cdr3_aa: CASSESGQTEQYF
cdr3_nt: TGCGCCAGCAGTGAGTCTGGGCAGACCGAGCAGTACTTC

clone_size: -
j_call: TRBJ1-1
v_call: TRBV27
d_call: TRBD1
cdr3_aa: CASSLQGEVNTEAFF
cdr3_nt: TGTGCCAGCAGTTTGCAGGGGGAGGTGAACACTGAAGCTTTCTTT

clone_size: -
j_call: TRBJ1-1
v_call: TRBV6-2/TRBV6-3
d_call: TRBD1
cdr3_aa: CASSYSERGQDTEAFF
cdr3_nt: TGTGCCAGCAGTTACTCGGAGCGGGGACAGGACACTGAAGCTTTCTTT

clone_size: -
j_call: TRBJ1-4
v_call: TRBV2
d_call: -
cdr3_aa: CASSEARDEKLFF
cdr3_nt: TGTGCCAGCAGTGAAGCAAGGGATGAAAAACTGTTTTTT

clone_size: -
j_call: TRBJ1-1
v_call: TRBV4-2
d_call: -
cdr3_aa: CASSQVSYGGLGAFF
cdr3_nt: TGTGCCAGCAGCCAAGTTTCCTACGGGGGTTTGGGTGCTTTCTTT

clone_size: -
j_call: TRBJ2-1
v_call: TRBV6-1
d_call: TRBD2
cdr3_aa: CASSGGGLGVGNEQFF
cdr3_nt: TGTGCCAGCAGTGGGGGAGGACTAGGAGTGGGCAATGAGCAGTTCTTC

clone_size: few
j_call: TRBJ2-7
v_call: TRBV20-1
d_call: -
cdr3_aa: CSALQGFNTYEQYF
cdr3_nt: TGCAGTGCCCTTCAAGGTTTTAATACCTACGAGCAGTACTTC

clone_size: few
j_call: TRBJ2-2
v_call: TRBV7-8
d_call: TRBD1
cdr3_aa: CASSPRTGVVTGELFF
cdr3_nt: TGTGCCAGCAGCCCAAGGACAGGGGTGGTTACCGGGGAGCTGTTTTTT

clone_size: -
j_call: TRBJ2-1
v_call: TRBV18
d_call: -
cdr3_aa: CASSQIGGSYNEQFF
cdr3_nt: TGTGCCAGCTCACAAATAGGGGGGTCCTACAATGAGCAGTTCTTC

clone_size: many
j_call: TRBJ1-5
v_call: TRBV24-1
d_call: -
cdr3_aa: CATSDSRGFEQPQHF
cdr3_nt: TGTGCCACCAGTGATTCTCGGGGGTTTGAACAGCCCCAGCATTTT

clone_size: -
j_call: TRBJ2-7
v_call: TRBV4-2
d_call: -
cdr3_aa: CAGSQVLRVYNEQYF
cdr3_nt: TGTGCCGGCAGCCAAGTCCTTAGAGTATACAATGAGCAGTACTTC